This TCR beta chain stems from a study of blood T cell repertoires in COVID-19. Produced via immunoSEQ multiplex PCR; TCRdb's table is partial and in-frame only. Here the sample spans around 240,000 clones, approximately 85% being singletons. The CDR3 consists of 13 residues. Trimming cost V 6 bases and J 3 bases, with 11 bases left between them. Per germline, CDR1 MNHEY and CDR2 SVGAGI. The chain combines TRBV6-5 with TRBJ1-1; tentatively, D is TRBD1 (5 bases). This TCR derives from a woman aged 45-59 years who had recovered from COVID-19. Sequenced material: PBMCs or T cells enriched from blood (not recorded which). Here the CDR3 reads CASREGLDTEAFF. CDR3 sequence (DNA): TGTGCCAGCAGGGAGGGGTTGGACACTGAAGCTTTCTTT.